The 32 T cell receptor beta chains given below trace back to one sample, sequenced in a study of control samples from healthy donors and cancer patients. Sequencing used immunoSEQ multiplex PCR; TCRdb keeps in-frame clones, though not all of them. The sample yields 140,000 or so clones, roughly 94% seen once. The sequenced material came from PBMCs. These receptors originate from a man aged 60 to 75 with colorectal cancer.

The chain uses TRBV5-8 and TRBJ1-5, with D possibly matching TRBD1 (6 bases). Trimming left V 2 bases short and J 3 bases short, with 12 bases between. This CDR3 has 15 residues. Looked up from germline, CDR1 is SGHTS and CDR2 is YDEGEE. This chain's CDR3 is CASSFLQGYNQPQHF. The CDR3 nucleotides are TGTGCCAGCAGCTTTCTACAGGGATACAATCAGCCCCAGCATTTT.

The chain couples TRBV19 to TRBJ2-2; 8 bases are shared with TRBD1. V was pared by 6 bases and J by 2 bases, with 5 bases of the junction left unmatched. The CDR3 is 15 residues long. Germline-derived CDR1 and CDR2 are LNHDA and SQIVND (reference sequence). CDR3 DNA sequence: TGTGCCAGTAGGTCGGACAGGGTCAACACCGGGGAGCTGTTTTTT. Its protein product is CASRSDRVNTGELFF.

The chain joins TRBV29-1 to TRBJ2-7; D may be TRBD1 (6 bases). CDR1 and CDR2 from the germline V gene are SQVTM and ANQGSEA. The CDR3 extends over 13 amino acids. V dropped 3 bases and J dropped 2 bases, with 11 bases sitting between them. The CDR3 DNA is TGCAGCGTTGAGACAGGAGGAGCCTACGAGCAGTACTTC. Amino acids: CSVETGGAYEQYF.

The rearrangement uses TRBV7-2 and TRBJ2-5; TRBD1 matches at 7 bases. Trimming at V came to 1 base and at J to 14 bases, leaving 7 bases not matched to a gene. Germline V gives CDR1 SGHTA, CDR2 FQGNSA. The CDR3 has 12 residues. DNA for the CDR3: TGTGCCAGCAGCTTAGGACAGGGCCCCCTATACTTC. Translation gives CASSLGQGPLYF.

The rearrangement links TRBV7-2 to TRBJ1-2, with D unresolved. The CDR3 length is 14 residues. V was cut by 5 bases and J by 2 bases, with 12 bases left in between. CDR1 and CDR2 (germline): SGHTA, FQGNSA. The CDR3 spells CASSPRLSNYGYTF. CDR3 sequence (DNA): TGTGCCAGCAGCCCTAGGTTGTCGAACTATGGCTACACCTTC.

The chain is built from TRBV7-9 and TRBJ1-6; 8 bases are a match to TRBD1. The CDR3 contains 15 residues. Germline V gives CDR1 SEHNR, CDR2 FQNEAQ (reference sequence). The trim removed 1 base at V and 8 bases at J, leaving 4 bases unmatched. The CDR3 here is CASSLGQGMHSPLHF. The DNA of the CDR3 is TGTGCCAGCAGCTTAGGACAGGGGATGCATTCACCCCTCCACTTT.

V is TRBV19 and J is TRBJ2-7; 9 nucleotides align to TRBD2. Germline assignment: CDR1 LNHDA and CDR2 SQIVND (reference sequence). The CDR3 covers 15 residues. V was clipped by 5 bases and J by 3 bases; unmatched bases: 8. In DNA form, the CDR3 reads TGTGCCAGTAGTGCCCAGCGGGGGGACGACTACGAGCAGTACTTC. It yields the protein CASSAQRGDDYEQYF. The full variable domain, in which reference TRBV19 and TRBJ2-7 provide the parts outside the CDR3, is DGGITQSPKYLFRKEGQNVTLSCEQNLNHDAMYWYRQDPGQGLRLIYYSQIVNDFQKGDIAEGYSVSREKKESFPLTVTSAQKNPTAFYLCASSAQRGDDYEQYFGPGTRLTVT.

The chain links TRBV27 to TRBJ1-2; 8 bases align to TRBD1. Germline V gene data show CDR1 as MNHEY and CDR2 as SMNVEV (reference sequence). After removal of 8 bases from V and 0 bases from J, the junction contained 8 bases not matched to a gene. The CDR3 consists of 15 residues. This CDR3 is CASGGQGPANYGYTF. DNA for the CDR3: TGTGCCAGCGGCGGACAGGGACCGGCTAACTATGGCTACACCTTC.

This sequence joins TRBV6-4 and TRBJ2-1; 14 bases agree with TRBD2. With V trimmed by 5 bases and J by 5 bases, 2 bases remained unmatched. The CDR3 has 15 residues. Germline V gene data show CDR1 as MRHNA and CDR2 as SNTAGT. CDR3 bases: TGTGCCAGCAGTAGACTAGCGGGGGGGAACAATGAGCAGTTCTTC. It translates to CASSRLAGGNNEQFF.

This clone was counted once. This chain links TRBV27 with TRBJ2-3, with 10 bases fitting TRBD1. CDR3 length: 15 residues. V lost 5 bases and J lost 2; bases outside the gene matches: 4. Per germline, CDR1 MNHEY and CDR2 SMNVEV (reference sequence). This chain's CDR3 is CASSPGTGDTDTQYF. In DNA form, the CDR3 reads TGTGCCAGCAGTCCGGGGACAGGGGACACAGATACGCAGTATTTT.

The chain employs TRBV7-6 and TRBJ1-6; the D gene is possibly TRBD1 (6 bases). CDR3 length equals 16 residues. CDR1 is SGHVS and CDR2 is FNYEAQ in the germline V gene. V dropped 5 bases and J dropped 4 bases, with 15 bases sitting between them. The CDR3 bases are TGTGCCAGCAGCCAAGGGGGGGATGTTTATAATTCACCCCTCCACTTT. Amino acids: CASSQGGDVYNSPLHF.

V is TRBV4-2 and J is TRBJ2-6; TRBD1 matches 7 bases. The CDR3 is 19 amino acids. V lost 3 bases to trimming and J lost 0 bases; unmatched junction nucleotides: 11. Germline V gene sequence: CDR1 LGHNA, CDR2 YNFKEQ. The chain's CDR3 is CASSQHPGQVSSGANVLTF. The CDR3 DNA sequence: TGTGCCAGCAGCCAGCATCCAGGACAGGTGAGCTCTGGGGCCAACGTCCTGACTTTC.

The CDR3 sequence is CASSSLPLTGTEAFF. The DNA of the CDR3 is TGTGCCAGCAGCTCCCTTCCCCTGACAGGCACTGAAGCTTTCTTT. The gene calls are TRBV9 and TRBJ1-1; TRBD1 is a possible D gene (6 bases). CDR3 length: 15 amino acids. V shed 4 bases and J shed 4 bases, with 17 bases lying between them. From germline, CDR1 is SGDLS and CDR2 YYNGEE. The full variable domain, its missing parts supplied by reference TRBV9 and TRBJ1-1, is DSGVTQTPKHLITATGQRVTLRCSPRSGDLSVYWYQQSLDQGLQFLIQYYNGEERAKGNILERFSAQQFPDLHSELNLSSLELGDSALYFCASSSLPLTGTEAFFGQGTRLTVV.

The chain employs TRBV5-8 and TRBJ2-5, with D maybe TRBD2 (5 bases). V lost 1 base, J lost 9 bases, and 34 bases lay in between. Germline V gene sequence: CDR1 SGHTS, CDR2 YDEGEE. The CDR3 is made up of 20 amino acids. For the CDR3, the DNA is TGTGCCAGCAGCTTGTCTTTTTCCGGAGGTCCCACCTATGACGGGGTGGCCCAGTACTTC. It translates to CASSLSFSGGPTYDGVAQYF. The full variable domain, in which reference TRBV5-8 and TRBJ2-5 provide the parts outside the CDR3, is EAGVTQSPTHLIKTRGQQATLRCSPISGHTSVYWYQQALGLGLQFLLWYDEGEERNRGNFPPRFSGRQFPNYSSELNVNALELEDSALYLCASSLSFSGGPTYDGVAQYFGPGTRLLVL.

The rearrangement uses TRBV19 and TRBJ2-2, with 9 bases identical to TRBD2. This CDR3 is built from 14 residues. Unmatched junction bases numbered 1, after V lost 4 bases and J lost 4 bases. Germline V lookup: CDR1 LNHDA, CDR2 SQIVND (reference sequence). CDR3 protein: CASSSGGATGELFF. The CDR3 region has the DNA TGTGCCAGTAGTAGCGGGGGGGCCACCGGGGAGCTGTTTTTT. Complete variable domain (other parts from reference TRBV19 and TRBJ2-2): DGGITQSPKYLFRKEGQNVTLSCEQNLNHDAMYWYRQDPGQGLRLIYYSQIVNDFQKGDIAEGYSVSREKKESFPLTVTSAQKNPTAFYLCASSSGGATGELFFGEGSRLTVL.

This sequence joins TRBV10-1 and TRBJ2-1; the D is unclear. Trimming removed 3 bases at V and 2 bases at J, with 11 bases between. The CDR3 spans 15 residues. The germline V gene has CDR1 WNHNN and CDR2 SYGVQD (reference sequence). The DNA of the CDR3 is TGCGCCAGCAGTGAAGTTAGGGCTCCCTACAATGAGCAGTTCTTC. The encoded protein is CASSEVRAPYNEQFF.

This clone has only one observation. The chain links TRBV6-5 to TRBJ2-7, with a weak D call TRBD1 (7 bases). CDR1 MNHEY and CDR2 SVGAGI come from the germline V gene. V gave up 5 bases and J gave up 1 base, with 15 bases separating them. The CDR3 consists of 15 residues. The CDR3 bases are TGTGCCAGCAGTCCCCAGGGGGGACCGTCCTACGAGCAGTACTTC. Translated: CASSPQGGPSYEQYF.

The chain is built from TRBV7-2 and TRBJ2-5; TRBD1 is a possible D gene (6 bases). Trimming took 4 bases from V and 4 from J, leaving 13 bases between them. The CDR3 extends over 14 amino acids. CDR1 SGHTA and CDR2 FQGNSA come from the germline V gene. In DNA, the CDR3 is TGTGCCAGCAGCTCAACAGGGTATCGAGAGACCCAGTACTTC. Protein sequence: CASSSTGYRETQYF.

On this clone: Other DNA sequences in the sample encode the same CDR3. The chain joins TRBV9 to TRBJ2-2, with a possible D match to TRBD2 (7 bases). The CDR3 loop spans 14 amino acids. The germline V gene has CDR1 SGDLS and CDR2 YYNGEE. V shed 4 bases and J shed 5 bases, with 12 bases lying between them. As DNA, the CDR3 is TGTGCCAGCAGCTCGGGGGGCTGGACCGGGGAGCTGTTTTTT. It yields the protein CASSSGGWTGELFF.

V gene TRBV11-2 combines with J gene TRBJ1-1; D is uncertain. The CDR3 is made up of 13 amino acids. Trimming pared 10 bases from V and 5 bases from J, leaving 17 bases between. The germline gives CDR1 SGHAT, CDR2 FQNNGV. The CDR3 loop is CAISDGFGTEAFF. As DNA, the CDR3 is TGTGCCATTTCGGACGGGTTTGGGACTGAAGCTTTCTTT.

The rearrangement links TRBV24-1 to TRBJ1-6; no reliable D call. The V and J ends lost 12 bases and 9 bases respectively, with 14 bases between them. The CDR3 spans 12 residues. Germline CDR1 and CDR2: KGHDR and SFDVKD. The CDR3 loop reads CAGRRAVSPLHF. DNA for the CDR3: TGTGCCGGGCGGAGGGCGGTTTCACCCCTCCACTTT.

V gene TRBV7-6 combines with J gene TRBJ1-3, with a weak D call TRBD1 (6 bases). CDR1 is SGHVS, CDR2 FNYEAQ, per germline. Trimming took off 3 bases at V and 2 bases at J, with 11 bases between the two ends. CDR3 length equals 15 residues. The CDR3 DNA is TGTGCCAGCAGCTTGGGGACAACTACTGGAAACACCATATATTTT. It yields the protein CASSLGTTTGNTIYF.

The rearrangement uses TRBV7-6 and TRBJ1-1; D is perhaps TRBD1 (6 bases). With 2 bases removed from V and 4 bases from J, the gap between germline ends came to 8 bases. The CDR3 extends over 13 amino acids. CDR1 and CDR2 from the germline V gene are SGHVS and FNYEAQ. The CDR3 DNA follows: TGTGCCAGCAGCTTACAGGGGCGCACTGAAGCTTTCTTT. Translated, it gives CASSLQGRTEAFF.

This clone was seen just once. V usage is TRBV28 and J usage is TRBJ1-5; TRBD1 agrees at 7 bases. The germline gives CDR1 MDHEN, CDR2 SYDVKM. With 4 bases clipped from V and 5 bases from J, the junction kept 14 bases outside the gene matches. The CDR3 runs 17 residues. In DNA form, the CDR3 reads TGTGCCAGCAGTTCGATAGAGACAGGGAAGCTCGATCAGCCCCAGCATTTT. Protein sequence: CASSSIETGKLDQPQHF.

The chain recombines TRBV10-1 with TRBJ2-3; D remains ambiguous. There are 11 residues in the CDR3. Germline-derived CDR1 and CDR2 are WNHNN and SYGVQD (reference sequence). The ends were cut back, 6 bases at V and 2 bases at J, with 3 bases in the middle. The CDR3, as DNA: TGCGCCAGCAGCAACACAGATACGCAGTATTTT. This translates into CASSNTDTQYF.

The chain links TRBV7-9 to TRBJ2-7, with 9 bases matching TRBD2. CDR1 is SEHNR, CDR2 FQNEAQ, per germline (reference sequence). With V trimmed by 1 base and J by 4 bases, 8 bases remained unmatched. CDR3 length equals 16 residues. The CDR3: CASSLVGSGGRYEQYF. In nucleotides, the CDR3 is TGTGCCAGCAGCTTAGTCGGTAGCGGGGGTAGATACGAGCAGTACTTC.

This clone came up once. The DNA of the CDR3 is TGTGCCAGCAGCCTCCCCTCGACTGGCTACACCTTC. This gives the protein CASSLPSTGYTF. The rearrangement uses TRBV3-1 (or the pseudogene TRBV3-2) and TRBJ1-2; D gene unclear. This CDR3 contains 12 residues. CDR1 and CDR2 from the germline V gene are LGHDT and YNNKEL (reference sequence). V lost 4 bases to trimming and J lost 7 bases, with 10 bases between them.

This rearrangement joins TRBV7-2 to TRBJ1-1, with D unclear. The V end was cut by 5 bases, the J end by 4 bases, with 14 bases between. From germline, CDR1 is SGHTA and CDR2 FQGNSA. The CDR3 sequence is 14 residues long. The CDR3 DNA sequence: TGTGCCAGCAGCCCCCACTACTCGACCACTGAAGCTTTCTTT. Protein: CASSPHYSTTEAFF.

This rearrangement joins TRBV19 to TRBJ1-1; 9 bases match TRBD1. The J segment lost 5 bases and the V segment lost 6 bases, leaving 4 bases of the junction unmatched. The CDR3 length is 13 residues. In germline, CDR1 is LNHDA, CDR2 SQIVND (reference sequence). The CDR3 here is CASRDRGRTEAFF. For the CDR3, the DNA is TGTGCCAGTAGGGACAGGGGCCGAACTGAAGCTTTCTTT.

The rearrangement joins TRBV10-3 to TRBJ2-3; 7 bases agree with TRBD1. The junction had 4 bases not matched to a gene; V was cut back by 6 bases and J by 4 bases. CDR3 length: 13 amino acids. The germline V gene encodes CDR1 ENHRY and CDR2 SYGVKD. The CDR3 reads CAISWDRPDTQYF. CDR3 nucleotides: TGTGCCATCAGCTGGGACAGACCAGATACGCAGTATTTT.

J is TRBJ1-4 and V is TRBV20-1; 8 nucleotides align to TRBD1. CDR3 size: 17 residues. Germline CDR1 is DFQATT and CDR2 is SNEGSKA (reference sequence). V shed 3 bases and J 8 bases; nucleotides not matched to a gene: 17. The CDR3 DNA is TGCAGTGCTAGTACCTGGGACAGGTTAAAGGGAGGGGAAAAACTGTTTTTT. Its translation is CSASTWDRLKGGEKLFF.

The CDR3 region is CASSPLPEQFF. The CDR3 region has the DNA TGTGCCAGCAGCCCCCTCCCTGAGCAGTTCTTC. The rearrangement joins TRBV21-1 to TRBJ2-1; the table's TRBD2 call for D was not verified on the DNA. TRBV21-1 is annotated as a pseudogene. The CDR3 is 11 residues long.